The 18 T cell receptor beta chains given below trace back to one sample, sequenced in a study of CD8 T cells in ankylosing spondylitis. TCRdb passed the 5' RACE reads through MiXCR, listing each CDR3 protein once. In the table there are approximately 140,000 distinct CDR3 sequences, roughly 8.8% of which are singletons. Sequencing used synovial fluid, either unsorted or a sorted T cell fraction (not recorded which). Every receptor here comes from a male donor with ankylosing spondylitis.

The V and J genes are TRBV29-1 and TRBJ1-4; 9 bases fit TRBD1. With 6 bases clipped from V and 6 bases from J, the junction kept 5 bases outside the gene matches. There are 13 residues in the CDR3. Looked up from germline, CDR1 is SQVTM and CDR2 is ANQGSEA. In DNA form, the CDR3 reads TGCAGCGTCCAAACAGGGGGCGATGAAAAACTGTTTTTT. Its translation: CSVQTGGDEKLFF.

This clonotype was recorded many times. The chain employs TRBV7-2 and TRBJ2-1; unclear D gene. With 2 bases removed from V and 5 bases from J, the gap between germline ends came to 7 bases. Germline V CDR1 and CDR2: SGHTA, FQGNSA. CDR3 length: 13 residues. The CDR3 sequence is CASSLPPNNEQFF. CDR3 in DNA: TGTGCCAGCAGCTTACCACCCAACAATGAGCAGTTCTTC.

This clonotype came up a few times. The chain links TRBV20-1 to TRBJ1-1; unclear D gene. The CDR3 is made up of 12 amino acids. V dropped 3 bases and J dropped 1 base, with 6 bases sitting between them. CDR1 is DFQATT and CDR2 is SNEGSKA in the germline V gene (reference sequence). CDR3 region: CSASYRNTEAFF. In DNA, the CDR3 is TGCAGTGCTAGTTACAGGAACACTGAAGCTTTCTTT.

This clonotype has a handful of counts. CDR3 in DNA: TGTGCCAGCTCACCAGAGGGGTACGAGCAGTACTTC. This encodes CASSPEGYEQYF. This chain connects TRBV18 to TRBJ2-7, with D perhaps matching TRBD1 or TRBD2 (5 bases each). Looked up from germline, CDR1 is KGHSH and CDR2 is LQKENI. Trimming shortened V by 2 bases and J by 4 bases, and 6 bases separated the two germline ends. CDR3 length: 12 residues.

This clonotype was recorded at least ten times. This chain connects TRBV28 to TRBJ1-1; no definite D call. CDR3 length: 16 residues. The V gene's germline CDR1 is MDHEN and CDR2 SYDVKM. Trimming took 5 bases from V and 2 from J, leaving 18 bases between them. Here the CDR3 DNA reads TGTGCCAGCAGTCCCCCAGATAACCGTGCTAACACTGAAGCTTTCTTT. As protein: CASSPPDNRANTEAFF.

This clonotype was seen at least ten times. The CDR3 region is CSARVPQRDYGYTF. The CDR3 DNA follows: TGCAGTGCTAGAGTACCCCAGAGGGACTATGGCTACACCTTC. The chain employs TRBV20-1 and TRBJ1-2, with D hard to call. The germline V and J ends were trimmed by 1 base and 3 bases, with 12 bases remaining between them. This CDR3 region has 14 residues. The germline V gene encodes CDR1 DFQATT and CDR2 SNEGSKA (reference sequence).

This clonotype was detected only a few times. The chain joins TRBV20-1 to TRBJ2-1, with 14 bases matching TRBD2. The junction had 4 bases not matched to a gene; V was cut back by 5 bases and J by 10 bases. Germline V gene lookup returns CDR1 DFQATT and CDR2 SNEGSKA (reference sequence). This CDR3 contains 13 residues. CDR3 sequence: CSAAGTSGREQFF. DNA of the CDR3: TGCAGTGCTGCCGGGACTAGCGGGAGAGAGCAGTTCTTC.

This clonotype rates as medium-sized. The genes are TRBV5-6 and TRBJ1-5; D is unclear. V lost 0 bases and J lost 6, with 7 bases in between. In germline, CDR1 is SGHDT, CDR2 YYEEEE. This CDR3 spans 13 amino acids. In nucleotides, the CDR3 is TGTGCCAGCAGCTTGGGATTGAGTCAGCCCCAGCATTTT. As protein: CASSLGLSQPQHF.

This clonotype was picked up many times. The rearrangement joins TRBV6-2 or TRBV6-3 to TRBJ1-5, with TRBD1 as a possible D gene (6 bases). The CDR3 is 14 amino acids. V lost 2 bases and J 4 bases, leaving 9 bases between the germline ends. Germline-derived CDR1 and CDR2 are MNHEY and SVGEGT. The CDR3 sequence: CASSYDRFNQPQHF. Written as DNA, the CDR3 is TGTGCCAGCAGTTACGACAGGTTTAATCAGCCCCAGCATTTT.

The rearrangement joins TRBV27 to TRBJ2-7; 9 bases line up with TRBD1. The germline gives CDR1 MNHEY, CDR2 SMNVEV (reference sequence). The V and J ends lost 3 bases and 5 bases, in that order; junction bases with no gene match: 5. The CDR3 is 14 amino acids. DNA for the CDR3: TGTGCCAGCAGTTTCCGGGACAGGGTCCACGAGCAGTACTTC. Its translation: CASSFRDRVHEQYF.

This clonotype was seen only a few times. J is TRBJ2-2 and V is TRBV7-3; 7 nucleotides align to TRBD2. This CDR3 is built from 15 residues. CDR1 is SGHTA, CDR2 FQGTGA, per germline. In DNA form, the CDR3 reads TGTGCTTGCAGCCCCCCGGGGGGGAACACCGGGGAGCTGTTTTTT. Protein: CACSPPGGNTGELFF.

This clonotype was seen at least ten times. Here the CDR3 DNA reads TGCGCCAGCAGCCAAGTGGACAGAGCCTACGAGCAGTACTTC. It codes for CASSQVDRAYEQYF. The J gene is TRBJ2-7, the V gene TRBV4-3; a weak D match, TRBD1 (6 bases). Trimming shortened V by 1 base and J by 2 bases, and 9 bases separated the two germline ends. The CDR3 has 14 residues. CDR1 and CDR2 from the germline V gene are LGHNA and YSLEER.

The V gene is TRBV18, the J gene TRBJ2-7; 7 bases map to TRBD1. Germline CDR1 is KGHSH and CDR2 is LQKENI. The V gene end was trimmed by 4 bases and the J gene end by 2 bases; junction bases not matched to a gene: 5. CDR3 length: 14 amino acids. Here the CDR3 reads CASSLIGTAYEQYF. The CDR3 bases are TGTGCCAGCTCACTTATTGGGACAGCCTACGAGCAGTACTTC.

V and J are TRBV29-1 and TRBJ2-5; 7 nucleotides line up with TRBD1. Germline CDR1 is SQVTM and CDR2 is ANQGSEA. The length of the CDR3 is 12 residues. The V and J ends lost 7 bases and 4 bases, in that order; junction bases with no gene match: 6. The CDR3 region is CSADRDGETQYF. CDR3 nucleotide sequence: TGCAGCGCTGACAGGGACGGAGAGACCCAGTACTTC.

This clonotype came up many times. The chain couples TRBV11-1 to TRBJ1-1; a weak D match, TRBD1 (6 bases). The CDR3 covers 14 residues. V gave up 1 base and J gave up 5 bases, with 11 bases separating them. Germline lookup yields CDR1 SGHAT and CDR2 FQDESV (reference sequence). CDR3 DNA: TGTGCCAGCAGCTTAGGCCGGGGGGCGACTGAAGCTTTCTTT. As protein: CASSLGRGATEAFF. Using reference TRBV11-1 and TRBJ1-1 for the parts outside the CDR3, the full variable domain is EAEVAQSPRYKITEKSQAVAFWCDPISGHATLYWYRQILGQGPELLVQFQDESVVDDSQLPKDRFSAERLKGVDSTLKIQPAELGDSAMYLCASSLGRGATEAFFGQGTRLTVV.

The chain carries TRBV5-4 and TRBJ2-1, with D perhaps matching TRBD1 or TRBD2 (6 bases each). The CDR3 has 13 amino acids. CDR1 and CDR2 from the germline V gene are SGHNT and YYREEE (reference sequence). Trimming shortened V by 1 base and J by 8 bases, and 10 bases separated the two germline ends. CDR3 in DNA: TGTGCCAGCAGCTTGAACAGGGAGGATGAGCAGTTCTTC. It yields the protein CASSLNREDEQFF.

This clonotype was picked up many times. The V gene is TRBV20-1, the J gene TRBJ1-5; D is perhaps TRBD1 (6 bases). CDR3 length: 16 residues. V was clipped by 1 base and J by 4 bases, with 17 bases between them. Looked up from germline, CDR1 is DFQATT and CDR2 is SNEGSKA (reference sequence). The CDR3 spells CSARVHRGLGNQPQHF. The DNA for the CDR3 is TGCAGTGCTAGAGTTCACCGGGGGCTGGGGAATCAGCCCCAGCATTTT.

In its sample, this clonotype was seen many times. The CDR3: CASTFGTQGETQYF. The CDR3 DNA reads as TGTGCCAGCACTTTTGGGACCCAAGGGGAGACCCAGTACTTC. The chain has TRBV7-2 and TRBJ2-5, with D perhaps matching TRBD1 or TRBD2 (5 bases each). The V gene's germline CDR1 is SGHTA and CDR2 FQGNSA. The CDR3 is 14 residues long. Trimming removed 7 bases from V and 5 bases from J, with 17 bases in between. The full variable domain, completed using reference TRBV7-2 and TRBJ2-5, is GAGVSQSPSNKVTEKGKDVELRCDPISGHTALYWYRQSLGQGLEFLIYFQGNSAPDKSGLPSDRFSAERTGGSVSTLTIQRTQQEDSAVYLCASTFGTQGETQYFGPGTRLLVL.